This T cell receptor beta chain was identified in a study of T-cell reconstitution after alpha-beta-depleted transplantation in children listed by TCRdb under 2016. At the level of the whole study: The study quantitatively tracked T-cell immune reconstitution after TCRalphabeta/CD19-depleted allogeneic hematopoietic cell transplantation in children using TCR repertoire profiling. Overall study outcomes, separate from this receptor: About two months after transplant, the apparently early recovery of alphabetaT-cell counts reportedly depended on just several hundred clones that had expanded rapidly and came from non-depleted graft cells. Over subsequent months, a decline in hyperexpanded clone frequencies was noted, and after one year, T-cell counts and TCRbeta diversity were mostly ascribed to newly produced T cells. The high TCRbeta diversity at day 60 in some patients was ascribed to recipient T cells and intrathymic progenitors that had survived conditioning.

A distance of 16 bases separates the germline ends of V and J, which lose 5 bases and 1 base respectively. Inclusive of the bounding cysteine and phenylalanine, the CDR3 is 15 residues long. Only the CDR3 DNA stays, 45 bases, in frame from base 1. CDR1 SGHRS and CDR2 YFSETQ are derived from the germline V gene. The library was built by means of PCR. This sample was sequenced with an Illumina HiSeq 2500. Molecular barcoding was employed in the preparation of TCR libraries, with unique molecular identifiers being used to normalize TCRbeta repertoire quantification. TCRdb took the public reads, trimmed them with fastp at Q25, ran MiXCR for clone calling and kept in-frame beta chains. Identical CDR3 protein sequences are pooled into one entry, listed with their most common genes and DNA. The sample has around 960,000 distinct CDR3 sequences on record, around 30% of them singletons. Clones ranked in the top ten supply 28% of the sample.

The treatment or condition label, read with the paper, signifies: allogeneic hematopoietic cell transplantation with graft depleted of TCRalphabeta T cells and CD19 B cells. Transplant recipients were children who received TCRalphabeta/CD19-depleted allogeneic hematopoietic cell grafts. This clonotype was recorded a few times. This receptor's antigen is unknown. The sample holds no much larger clone one base away, and base qualities are not on file. The sample here was PBMCs, mostly from graft donor cells, taken 360 days after TCRalphabeta/CD19-depleted stem cell transplant. The sequence was obtained from a boy under three years old who had a stem cell transplant for SCID, so the T cells may come from the graft donor. Recombination connected TRBV5-1 to TRBJ2-7; the D gene is tentatively TRBD1 or TRBD2, each matching 5 bases. At the DNA level, the sequence is TGCGCCAGCAGGGGCTCGGGGCGGCCTTCCTACGAGCAGTACTTC. This translates into CASRGSGRPSYEQYF.